A selection of T cell receptor beta chains follows, all from one sample in a study of CD8+CD57+ T cells in acquired aplastic anemia. Using its own MiXCR run on the reads, TCRdb lists one record per CDR3 protein. Of around 150,000 distinct CDR3 sequences listed, around 48% were seen once; the top ten hold under 40%. Sequenced input: sorted CD4+, CD8+, or CD8+CD57+ T cells (not recorded which) from PBMCs. The source of these receptors is a human donor with aplastic anemia. CDR3s leave out the opening cysteine and the closing phenylalanine or tryptophan. Clone sizes are given selectively: once, few, many, or a class where the clone is expanded.

clone_size j_call v_call cdr3_aa
few TRBJ2-5 TRBV11-2 ASSLVGSDGGGQETQY
. TRBJ2-7 TRBV2 ASSQGPSSYEQY
few TRBJ2-7 TRBV19 ASSMGLSSYEQY
. TRBJ2-3 TRBV13 ASSPGSSDTQY
. TRBJ2-2 TRBV11-1 ASRTGRSTGELF
many TRBJ2-1 TRBV6-5 ASSYGLNEQF
. TRBJ1-5 TRBV5-5 ASSSLDGGNQPQH
many TRBJ2-3 TRBV7-6 ASSFSGGTDTQY
few TRBJ2-7 TRBV15 ATSSRPFADSYEQY
. TRBJ1-6 TRBV7-9 ASSTMSSYNSPLH
. TRBJ1-1 TRBV7-9 ASSLAPGSTEAF
few TRBJ2-4 TRBV11-1 ASSLADGVWVNIQY
. TRBJ2-5 TRBV20-1 SAGRGQETQY
. TRBJ1-1 TRBV6-5 ASSYSDRAVAF
few TRBJ2-3 TRBV19 ASSIGGPTDTQY
. TRBJ1-4 TRBV25-1 ASSESGRGSEKLF
many TRBJ1-2 TRBV7-9 ASSSSTTGTGNGYT
once TRBJ1-1 TRBV27 ASSPTGLAGTEAF
. TRBJ2-3 TRBV5-1 ASSLKASTDTQC
. TRBJ1-1 TRBV7-8 ASRGTTAMNTEAF
. TRBJ2-7 TRBV7-3 ASRYRGDEQY
many TRBJ1-5 TRBV19 ASSTRDNNQPQH
. TRBJ2-3 TRBV4-2 ASRPSSGRALDTQY
many TRBJ1-1 TRBV6-5 ASSSSIPAGVVNTEAF
many TRBJ2-5 TRBV9 ASSAGTSGTQETQY
. TRBJ1-1 TRBV10-3 AISDRVGTEAF
few TRBJ1-1 TRBV3-1 ASSQDGWVGLTNTEAF
. TRBJ1-6 TRBV20-1 SARDQYRANH
few TRBJ1-4 TRBV13 ASSLNNPGVGSATNEKLF
many TRBJ1-5 TRBV6-2/TRBV6-3 ASSEGRGYGQPQH
many TRBJ1-6 TRBV27 ASSLGPNSPLH
once TRBJ2-1 TRBV24-1 ATGGQSLVEQF
. TRBJ2-7 TRBV4-1 ASSQVQGPPYEQY
. TRBJ2-3 TRBV11-2 ASTIRGDTTDTQY
. TRBJ1-1 TRBV24-1 ATSDPRQGNTEAF
. TRBJ1-1 TRBV12-5 ASGFNAGEGNTEAF
many TRBJ1-5 TRBV9 ASSPRKVRYQPQH
. TRBJ1-4 TRBV25-1 ASSEFQGGTNEKLF
. TRBJ1-3 TRBV15 ATSRDTNTIY
many TRBJ2-2 TRBV5-1 ASSLHMWQEFTGELF
many TRBJ2-1 TRBV29-1 SVGGLVNEQF
few TRBJ1-2 TRBV4-1 ASSQPTGGEGYT
. TRBJ2-6 TRBV2 ASTRKYGTGLGRSSGANVLT
. TRBJ1-2 TRBV11-1 ASSPSGTGLIGYGYT
many TRBJ2-5 TRBV4-1 ASSQVGGQETQY
few TRBJ2-7 TRBV19 ASSIEAYEQY
many TRBJ2-1 TRBV20-1 SAGTGTLYNEQF
. TRBJ1-1 TRBV4-3 ASSQDGGQEAF
many TRBJ1-2 TRBV28 ASTGTEYGYT